This T cell receptor beta chain was identified during a study of cytomegalovirus exposure and HLA in healthy donors. The germline gives CDR1 LGHNA, CDR2 YSLEER. V was cut by 4 bases and J by 2 bases, with 12 bases left in between. The CDR3 sequence is 15 residues long. The PCR contained 60 Vbeta and 13 Jbeta primers. The data were produced by immunoSEQ multiplex PCR, yet TCRdb's version contains in-frame clones alone and is incomplete. The data contain under 300,000 clones, about nine tenths of them singletons. The chain is built from TRBV4-3 and TRBJ2-1; D ambiguous. The specimen sequenced was PBMCs. This clonotype was obtained from a man aged 35 to 55 in good health and CMV-seropositive. DNA of the CDR3: TGCGCCAGCAGCCGCCAACCTGGGCCCTACAATGAGCAGTTCTTC. This sequence encodes CASSRQPGPYNEQFF.